This TCR beta chain was found in a study of multiple sclerosis patients with progressive multifocal leukoencephalopathy. Specified time point: before natalizumab initiation. Assay: immunoSEQ multiplex PCR; the TCRdb copy retains only in-frame clones and omits some. The table lists fewer than 35,000 clones, around 91% of them singletons. Germline V gene sequence: CDR1 SGHTA, CDR2 FQGNSA. Trimming shortened V by 5 bases and J by 2 bases, and 18 bases separated the two germline ends. There are 16 residues in the CDR3. This rearrangement joins TRBV7-2 to TRBJ1-1; a weak D match, TRBD1 (6 bases). The sample was PBMCs. The sequence came from a human donor with multiple sclerosis. The CDR3 sequence is CASSLTGTKKNTEAFF. The CDR3 bases are TGTGCCAGCAGCCTTACCGGGACAAAGAAAAACACTGAAGCTTTCTTT. Combining the CDR3 with reference TRBV7-2 and TRBJ1-1 gives the whole variable domain GAGVSQSPSNKVTEKGKDVELRCDPISGHTALYWYRQSLGQGLEFLIYFQGNSAPDKSGLPSDRFSAERTGGSVSTLTIQRTQQEDSAVYLCASSLTGTKKNTEAFFGQGTRLTVV.